Judged by abundance, the clone carrying this T cell receptor beta chain is medium-sized (0.01 to 0.1%). The sample originates from a study of blood T cell repertoires in COVID-19. Study summary: Samples taken during acute and convalescent COVID-19 were collected in the United States, Italy and Spain. PBMCs, B-cell-depleted T cells, or T cells were the source of the cDNA or gDNA that made up the material.

In the authors' workflow: It was from reference gene primer amplification that nucleated cell counts were estimated. Profiling relied on immunoSEQ multiplex PCR, and the TCRdb table lists in-frame clones only, not all of them. V and J calls and clone size are as listed in that table; D and trimming were resolved from the DNA. The sample lists approximately 210,000 clones; around 90% were seen once. The source is a man aged 25-45 years with acute or convalescent COVID-19. Sequencing used peripheral blood.

The CDR3 loop is CASSSPALHGRGYEQYF. CDR3 nucleotides: TGTGCCAGCAGCTCTCCTGCTCTACACGGAAGAGGGTACGAGCAGTACTTC. V gene TRBV7-9 combines with J gene TRBJ2-7; tentative D call: TRBD2 (5 bases). Trimming left V 4 bases short and J 4 bases short, with 23 bases between. The CDR3 runs 17 residues. Looked up from germline, CDR1 is SEHNR and CDR2 is FQNEAQ (reference sequence).